This T cell receptor (beta chain) was retrieved from a study of shared clonotypes between healthy human individuals. Germline V gene lookup returns CDR1 SGHAT and CDR2 FQNNGV. The CDR3 covers 15 residues. V lost 0 bases to trimming and J lost 0 bases, with 9 bases between them. Execution of the assay was at deep level. Some 30,000 T cell genomes, or roughly 200 ng DNA, went into the sorted-subset replicate PCRs. The assay was immunoSEQ multiplex PCR, and TCRdb's table has in-frame clones only and misses some. The sample carries some 800,000 clones, over 90% recorded once. CD8 cells regarded as naive lacked CD45RO, were positively chosen for CCR7, and omitted terminally differentiated effector memory CD45RA+ cells. Healthy HIV-negative adults without recent acute infections or vaccinations served as donors.

Sequenced sample: naive CD8+ T cells sorted from blood. This sequence joins TRBV11-2 and TRBJ2-7; TRBD2 might be the D (5 bases). The clonotype originates from a man younger than 40 in good health. Written as DNA, the CDR3 is TGTGCCAGCAGCTTAGAAAGAACTAGCTCCTACGAGCAGTACTTC. It specifies CASSLERTSSYEQYF. The complete variable domain, with remaining parts taken from reference TRBV11-2 and TRBJ2-7, reads EAGVAQSPRYKIIEKRQSVAFWCNPISGHATLYWYQQILGQGPKLLIQFQNNGVVDDSQLPKDRFSAERLKGVDSTLKIQPAKLEDSAVYLCASSLERTSSYEQYFGPGTRLTVT.